This paragraph covers one T cell receptor beta chain sequence. The specificity of this receptor is unknown. It has no much larger one-base neighbor in the sample; base qualities were not kept. TCR CDR3 regions were amplified from genomic DNA by multiplex PCR using the deep immunoSEQ assay. Extracted genomic DNA from each cell subset was distributed evenly across all wells of several immunoSEQ 96-well plates, and each plate was treated as a replicate. For sorted subsets, around 200 ng genomic DNA, equal to 30,000 to 35,000 T cell genomes, was loaded into each replicate PCR. The purified libraries were quantified using a Qubit 3.0 fluorometer, sized with a Bioanalyzer 2100, and then quantified again using the KAPA Library Quantification kit. Every immunoSEQ 96-well plate was sequenced on a dedicated single-read 150-cycle Illumina NextSeq 550 flow cell. The authors' pipeline ran thus. Because only junctional sequences without quality scores were contained in the immunoSEQ output, filtering matching that applied to full-length reads could not be performed. Sequences were annotated with PyIR, a Python wrapper for IgBLAST v1.9, and V/J genes and CDR3 were assigned using IMGT germline references. Reads were removed for weak V/J assignments (E-value above 1e-6), missing CDR3, stop codons, out-of-frame junctions, or ambiguous translated residues. A V3J clonotype was defined by an identical inferred V gene, J gene, and CDR3 amino acid sequence. To compute the percentage overlap between repertoires, the number of shared unique clonotypes was divided by the size of the smaller repertoire. Repertoire richness was assessed with RTK rarefaction, the Chao1 estimator, and Recon v2.1 estimates of unobserved clonotypes. OLGA was used to compute generation probabilities for all TCRbeta clonotypes that the gDNA method yielded from several donors. Here the immuneACCESS table is served through TCRdb, limited to in-frame sequences with V and J called. Missing clones are a known gap in these copies; in checked studies unresolved V genes cover under half, and the rest lacks a known reason. That table furnishes V, J and clone size, whereas the DNA furnished D and trimming. Counted in this sample were roughly 760,000 clones; around two thirds of them appeared once. Jointly, the top ten make up approximately 1.7% of the sample.

V loses 6 bases of germline sequence and J loses 2 bases, and the interval between the two ends is 11 bases. The CDR3 goes from the cysteine to the phenylalanine over 12 residues. Here the CDR3 DNA is all that survives: 36 bases in frame from base 1. CDR1 and CDR2 are read off the germline V gene as SQVTM and ANQGSEA. The record originates from a study of shared clonotypes between healthy human individuals (TCRdb year 2020). Describing the broader study: The cohort comprised two women and a few men aged 18 to 49 years. For each donor, CD4 naive and CD4 memory were each run on three plates, CD8 naive on two plates, and CD8 memory on one plate. To estimate repertoire size and how much clonotypes are shared between individuals, the study performed deep sequencing of blood TCR repertoires from a few healthy adults. To increase sequencing depth and limit assay-specific biases, TCR repertoire library preparation and sequencing were carried out by different laboratories using diverse techniques. Per donor, leukapheresis produced somewhere between about 0.9 and 10 billion PBMCs.

Beyond this particular receptor, the publication reports: Estimated clonotype richness was generally larger for naive than for memory subsets. Compared with non-shared clonotypes, clonotypes shared by all four sorted-subset donors had higher generation probabilities. Across four donors, 4.5% to 6.5% of naive CD4, approximately 3.6% of naive CD8, about 2.3% of memory CD4, and around 0.4% of memory CD8 clonotypes were shared. Rarefaction of sorted-subset datasets indicated incomplete sequencing despite the large sequencing depth. The genetic and exposure-history diversity represented was limited by the small number of donors. Only blood was sampled, and tissue TCR repertoires likely differ from those in blood. Pairwise subsampling led to the expectation that sequencing depth would affect the degree of clonotype sharing among donors.

Donors were healthy HIV-negative adults with no recently reported acute infections or vaccinations. All donors were Caucasian adults living in Nashville, Tennessee, USA. CD4+ T cells were enriched by magnetic negative selection; naive cells were then positively selected on CD45RA, and the negative fraction formed the memory subset. After blood collection by leukapheresis, PBMCs were isolated using Ficoll-Histopaque density gradient centrifugation and then cryopreserved in the vapor phase of liquid nitrogen. Purity and quantity of every magnetically sorted T cell population were checked by analytical flow cytometry. Genomic DNA was isolated from each sorted fraction and quantified by UV absorbance on a Nanodrop 2000c.

This sequence was found in a woman aged 25 to 39 in good health. The rearranged chain carries TRBV29-1 and TRBJ2-7; no confident D gene assignment can be made. The specimen was memory CD4+ T cells sorted from blood. The cell subset or site label here, explained by the study, means: CD45RA-negative fraction. The DNA sequence is TGCAGCGTGGGTAGTACAACCTACGAGCAGTACTTC. Its protein reads: CSVGSTTYEQYF.